Below are 4 T cell receptor beta chains sequenced from a single sample in a study of control samples from healthy donors and cancer patients. Libraries were prepared by immunoSEQ multiplex PCR; TCRdb keeps only in-frame clonotypes and omits some of them. The table has 75,000 to 95,000 clones, about 92% seen once. Material: blood. These receptor sequences come from a woman aged 25 to 45 in good health.

The CDR3 loop is CATSDSEFGTSGRDEQFF. The CDR3 DNA follows: TGTGCCACCAGTGATTCGGAATTTGGGACTAGCGGGAGGGATGAGCAGTTCTTC. This chain uses TRBV24-1 with TRBJ2-1; 16 nucleotides agree with TRBD2. Germline V gene sequence: CDR1 KGHDR, CDR2 SFDVKD. CDR3 size: 18 residues. After removal of 2 bases from V and 8 bases from J, the junction contained 8 bases not matched to a gene.

V is TRBV12-3 or TRBV12-4 and J is TRBJ2-7; D is uncertain. The V gene lost 5 bases and the J gene lost 5 bases, with 4 bases spanning the gap. CDR3 size: 10 residues. This CDR3 reads CASSINEQYF. Here the CDR3 DNA reads TGTGCCAGCAGTATAAACGAGCAGTACTTC.

The V call is TRBV5-1, the J call TRBJ2-5; TRBD1 matches at 8 bases. CDR3 size: 14 residues. J lost 4 bases, V lost 4 bases, and 6 bases had no gene match. CDR1 is SGHRS and CDR2 is YFSETQ in the germline V gene. The CDR3 region has the DNA TGCGCCAGCAGCGAAGACAGGGGTACAGAGACCCAGTACTTC. Translating gives CASSEDRGTETQYF.

The V gene is TRBV5-1, the J gene TRBJ1-3; D is undetermined. The V end lost 2 bases, the J end lost 5 bases, and 17 bases lay between the germline ends. This CDR3 is built from 16 residues. Germline V gene sequence: CDR1 SGHRS, CDR2 YFSETQ. The CDR3 sequence is CASSFGLGSVRNTIYF. In nucleotides, the CDR3 is TGCGCCAGCAGCTTCGGTCTGGGATCTGTGAGAAACACCATATATTTT.